This T cell receptor (beta chain) derives from a study of T-cell reconstitution after alpha-beta-depleted transplantation in children. Study results and limitations: About two months after transplant, alpha-beta T cells reportedly came from several hundred expanded graft clones. After one year, T-cell counts and TCRbeta diversity mostly came from new T cells.

CDR3 length equals 19 residues. The germline CDR1 and CDR2 sequences are MRHNA and SNTAGT. Trimming removed 7 bases from V and 1 base from J, with 28 bases in between. This clonotype was seen repeatedly, ten times or more. Its antigen remains unidentified. It was with unique molecular identifiers that the TCRbeta library was prepared. A single record per CDR3 protein comes from TCRdb applying MiXCR to the PCR reads. The repertoire holds roughly 150,000 distinct CDR3 sequences, around 10% seen once, with less than 15% in the top ten. Sequenced here: PBMCs, sampled before TCRalphabeta/CD19-depleted stem cell transplant. This TCR derives from a boy aged 2 to 9 with acute myeloid leukemia, due to receive a stem cell transplant. The gene calls are TRBV6-4 and TRBJ1-1; D is perhaps TRBD1 (6 bases). CDR3 sequence reads: CASMVYMAGDKETNTEAFF. CDR3 DNA sequence: TGTGCCAGCATGGTTTATATGGCAGGGGATAAGGAAACGAACACTGAAGCTTTCTTT.